This T cell receptor beta chain was sequenced during a study of blood T cell repertoires in COVID-19. Study information: Sites in the United States, Italy and Spain provided acute and convalescent COVID-19 samples. Sample material is recorded as cDNA or gDNA derived from T cells, B-cell-depleted T cells, or PBMCs.

In the source study's methods: For nucleated cells, counts were estimated from reference gene primer amplification. The assay was immunoSEQ multiplex PCR, and TCRdb's table has in-frame clones only and misses some. For V, J and clone size, that table is used; D and trimming come from the DNA. Of 95,000 to 150,000 clones listed, under 80% are singletons. V trimming: 1 base; J trimming: 5 bases; junction bases outside the gene matches: 5. Germline lookup yields CDR1 LGHNA and CDR2 YNFKEQ. This CDR3 contains 17 residues. The chain combines TRBV4-2 with TRBJ2-1; 13 bases are a match to TRBD2. This receptor was obtained from a man between 70 and 80 years old with acute or convalescent COVID-19. The specimen was peripheral blood. CDR3 sequence (DNA): TGTGCCAGCAGCCAAGGCGGACTAGCGGGGGCCGACAATGAGCAGTTCTTC. Protein product: CASSQGGLAGADNEQFF.